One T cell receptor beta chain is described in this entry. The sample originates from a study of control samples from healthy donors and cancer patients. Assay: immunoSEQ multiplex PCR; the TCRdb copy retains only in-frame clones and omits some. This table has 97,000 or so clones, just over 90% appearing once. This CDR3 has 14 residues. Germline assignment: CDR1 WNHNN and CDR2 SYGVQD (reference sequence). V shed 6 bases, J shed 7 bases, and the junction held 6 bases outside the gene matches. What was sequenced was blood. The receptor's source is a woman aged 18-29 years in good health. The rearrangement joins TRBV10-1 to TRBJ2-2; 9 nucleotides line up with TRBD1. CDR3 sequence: CASRPGTGNGELFF. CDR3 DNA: TGCGCCAGCAGGCCCGGGACAGGGAACGGGGAGCTGTTTTTT.